This T cell receptor (beta chain) was sequenced during a study of T cell responses to AZD1222 COVID-19 vaccine. The table came from immunoSEQ multiplex PCR; TCRdb's copy has only in-frame clones and leaves some out. There are 90,000 to 150,000 clones in the sample; 92% occur only once, and approximately 7.9% lies in the top ten. This receptor was identified in an adult who received the AZD1222 COVID-19 vaccine. This sample comprised peripheral blood, obtained 28 days after the second AZD1222 dose.

CDR3 coding DNA: TGTGCCAGCAGCTTAGGGGACAGGGTCGGAGAGCAGTACTTC. Protein sequence: CASSLGDRVGEQYF. V gene TRBV7-6 combines with J gene TRBJ2-7; TRBD1 matches at 9 bases. With V trimmed by 1 base and J by 7 bases, 5 bases remained unmatched. CDR3 size: 14 residues. Germline CDR1 and CDR2: SGHVS and FNYEAQ.